This T cell receptor beta chain was found in a study of T-cell memory formation after mild COVID-19. Study context: TCR clusters were mostly confined to one donor each.

The study's findings and limits: Nothing confirmed that second-wave clones peaking on day 37 were specific for SARS-CoV-2.

The authors produced TCR alpha and TCR beta cDNA libraries with sample barcodes and UMIs by 5'RACE using constant-segment primers. TCRdb passed the 5' RACE reads through MiXCR, listing each CDR3 protein once. This table holds approximately 290,000 distinct CDR3 sequences, approximately 19% found once. Concerning this clonotype itself: Its antigen is not identified.

This clonotype was sampled from a man aged 18 to 30 who had mild COVID-19 (a few samples of this study predate the infection). Cell type and time point are not known. The sample comprised PBMCs or a T cell subset sorted from them (not recorded which).

As DNA, the CDR3 is TGCGCCAGCAGTTCACAGAGGGGGGGGCCAACCTACGAGCAGTACTTC. It specifies CASSSQRGGPTYEQYF. This chain joins TRBV10-2 and TRBJ2-7, with a possible D match to TRBD2 (7 bases). The germline V gene encodes CDR1 WSHSY and CDR2 SAAADI. Trimming took 5 bases from V and 2 from J, leaving 19 bases between them. The length of the CDR3 is 16 residues.